The T cell receptor beta chain described here comes from a study of T cell changes during pregnancy in multiple sclerosis. The table came from immunoSEQ multiplex PCR; TCRdb's copy has only in-frame clones and leaves some out. This sample has 95,000 to 100,000 clones; more than 85% occur once, and the top ten carry roughly 3%. The germline gives CDR1 MNHEY, CDR2 SVGAGI. The CDR3 totals 12 residues. V was pared by 5 bases and J by 10 bases, with 14 bases between. This receptor was obtained from a female donor with multiple sclerosis, enrolled in a pregnancy study. This rearrangement joins TRBV6-5 to TRBJ1-1, with D possibly being TRBD1 (5 bases). The sequencing used peripheral blood, collected in the second trimester of pregnancy. CDR3 in amino acids: CASSPLGRAAFF. The CDR3, as DNA: TGTGCCAGCAGTCCTCTGGGCAGGGCAGCTTTCTTT.